This TCR beta chain was sequenced during a study of breast tumors, draining lymph nodes, adjacent tissues. Trimming pared 0 bases from V and 7 bases from J, leaving 7 bases between. CDR1 and CDR2 from the germline V gene are LGHDT and YNNKEL (reference sequence). The CDR3 runs 13 residues. This clonotype showed up many times. Antigen unknown. TCRdb recomputed calls from the multiplex PCR reads with MiXCR, one row per CDR3 protein. The sample gives about 140,000 distinct CDR3 sequences, approximately 30% of which show up once; roughly 2.3% is in the top ten. Breast cancer patients provided tissue from their axillary draining lymph nodes. Study observations and caveats: Findings are consistent with lymph node origin and intratumoral expansion of most tumor T cells. Tumors had less TCR diversity than lymph nodes, more than nontumor tissue. Luminal-like breast cancer showed significantly greater tumor-nontumor repertoire similarity than basal-like breast cancer did. Tumor T cell lymph node origin was a supported hypothesis, not proven.

Sequenced sample: axillary lymph node tissue. The chain carries TRBV3-1 and TRBJ1-5, with unresolved D. This receptor was obtained from a female donor with breast cancer. Some clones in this sample may be carry-over from other donors' samples. The CDR3 DNA reads as TGTGCCAGCAGCCAAGATTTAATCCAGCCCCAGCATTTT. This codes for CASSQDLIQPQHF. Based on the CDR3 plus reference TRBV3-1 and TRBJ1-5, the full variable domain is DTAVSQTPKYLVTQMGNDKSIKCEQNLGHDTMYWYKQDSKKFLKIMFSYNNKELIINETVPNRFSPKSPDKAHLNLHINSLELGDSAVYFCASSQDLIQPQHFGDGTRLSIL.